One sample yielded the 6 T cell receptor beta chains listed below, sequenced in a study of cytomegalovirus exposure and HLA in healthy donors. Vbeta (60) and Jbeta (13) primers were used in the PCR. Profiled with immunoSEQ multiplex PCR; TCRdb holds only in-frame clones, not every one. The table records 60,000 to 85,000 clones, around 83% of them present only once. Sequenced material: PBMCs. All receptors derive from a man between 65 and 85 years old in good health and CMV-seropositive.

The J gene is TRBJ2-5, the V gene TRBV5-8; unclear D gene. Germline V gene lookup returns CDR1 SGHTS and CDR2 YDEGEE. The CDR3 contains 11 residues. The V end lost 3 bases, the J end lost 8 bases, and 8 bases lay between the germline ends. The CDR3 loop reads CASSSLATQYF. CDR3 coding DNA: TGTGCCAGCAGCTCCTTAGCTACCCAGTACTTC.

Only a few counts were recorded for this clone. This chain connects TRBV2 to TRBJ2-5; 8 bases line up with TRBD1. The CDR3 contains 13 residues. Germline loops: CDR1 SNHLY, CDR2 FYNNEI. Unmatched junction bases numbered 4, after V lost 6 bases and J lost 4 bases. CDR3 amino acids: CASRGTGGETQYF. As DNA, the CDR3 is TGTGCCAGCAGGGGAACAGGGGGAGAGACCCAGTACTTC.

This chain connects TRBV28 to TRBJ2-7, with 7 bases that match TRBD2. J gave up 2 bases and V 4 bases, and 8 bases lay outside the gene matches. CDR1 and CDR2 from the germline V gene are MDHEN and SYDVKM. CDR3 length: 15 amino acids. The CDR3 loop is CASSSRGGSTYEQYF. CDR3 nucleotides: TGTGCCAGCAGTTCTAGGGGAGGGTCCACCTACGAGCAGTACTTC.

The chain uses TRBV10-3 and TRBJ1-5; 9 nucleotides align to TRBD1. V shed 7 bases and J 5 bases; nucleotides not matched to a gene: 3. Germline V gives CDR1 ENHRY, CDR2 SYGVKD. CDR3 size: 13 residues. CDR3 sequence reads: CAIKDRGDQPQHF. CDR3 nucleotide sequence: TGTGCCATCAAAGACAGGGGGGATCAGCCCCAGCATTTT.

The chain uses TRBV4-3 and TRBJ2-3, with TRBD2 matching over 8 bases. V lost 1 base to trimming and J lost 0 bases; unmatched junction nucleotides: 3. The CDR3 runs 16 residues. Germline V gives CDR1 LGHNA, CDR2 YSLEER. The CDR3 DNA reads TGCGCCAGCAGCCAAGGACGGGGGGGAAGCACAGATACGCAGTATTTT. As protein: CASSQGRGGSTDTQYF.

The chain uses TRBV9 and TRBJ2-7; the match to TRBD2 covers 11 bases. The CDR3 totals 14 residues. CDR1 is SGDLS and CDR2 is YYNGEE in the germline V gene. The V segment lost 4 bases and the J segment 6 bases; nucleotides outside the gene matches: 6. For the CDR3, the DNA is TGTGCCAGCAGCCGAGGGGGACTAGCGGTCGAGCAGTACTTC. It is translated as CASSRGGLAVEQYF.